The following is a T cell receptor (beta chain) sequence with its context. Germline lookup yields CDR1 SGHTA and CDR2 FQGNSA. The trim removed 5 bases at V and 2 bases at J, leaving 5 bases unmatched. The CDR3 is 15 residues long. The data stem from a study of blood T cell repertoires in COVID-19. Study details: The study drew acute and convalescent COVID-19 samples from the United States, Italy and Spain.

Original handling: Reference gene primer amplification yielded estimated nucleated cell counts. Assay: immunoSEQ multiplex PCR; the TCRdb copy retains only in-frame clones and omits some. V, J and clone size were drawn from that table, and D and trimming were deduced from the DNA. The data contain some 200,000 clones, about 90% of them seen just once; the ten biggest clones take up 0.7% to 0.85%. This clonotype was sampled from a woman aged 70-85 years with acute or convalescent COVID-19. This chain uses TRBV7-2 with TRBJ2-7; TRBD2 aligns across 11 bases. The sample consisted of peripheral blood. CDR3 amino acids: CASSQLAGEPYEQYF. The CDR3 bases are TGTGCCAGCAGCCAACTAGCGGGGGAACCCTACGAGCAGTACTTC.